These T cell receptor beta chains were read from a single sample in a study of cytomegalovirus exposure and HLA in healthy donors. Generated by immunoSEQ multiplex PCR, the TCRdb table keeps only in-frame clones and is missing some. The sample includes 96,000 or so clones. Sequenced material: PBMCs. These receptors all stem from a girl aged 5-17 years in good health and CMV-seropositive. Each CDR3 is given with its conserved first and last residue. The D gene is left open where the match is weak.

v_gene: TRBV9
j_gene: TRBJ1-1
d_gene: NA
len: 16
CDR3aa: CASSSLDRRVNTEAFF
CDR3nt: TGTGCCAGCAGCTCGTTAGACAGGCGGGTGAACACTGAAGCTTTCTTT

v_gene: TRBV4-3
j_gene: TRBJ2-3
d_gene: TRBD1
len: 18
CDR3aa: CASSQGQGLAWGADTQYF
CDR3nt: TGCGCCAGCAGCCAAGGACAGGGGTTAGCGTGGGGAGCAGATACGCAGTATTTT

v_gene: TRBV7-9
j_gene: TRBJ1-4
d_gene: NA
len: 14
CDR3aa: CASRREGQNEKLFF
CDR3nt: TGTGCCAGCAGGAGGGAAGGGCAGAATGAAAAACTGTTTTTT

v_gene: TRBV14
j_gene: TRBJ1-6
d_gene: NA
len: 16
CDR3aa: CASSQGPAGIHSPLHF
CDR3nt: TGTGCCAGCAGCCAAGGGCCAGCGGGGATCCATTCACCCCTCCACTTT

v_gene: TRBV2
j_gene: TRBJ1-2
d_gene: TRBD1
len: 14
CDR3aa: CASSDRGGGGGYTF
CDR3nt: TGTGCCAGCAGCGACAGGGGTGGCGGCGGCGGCTACACCTTC

v_gene: TRBV29-1
j_gene: TRBJ2-7
d_gene: NA
len: 13
CDR3aa: CSVEDQGGHEQYF
CDR3nt: TGCAGCGTTGAAGATCAGGGAGGTCACGAGCAGTACTTC

v_gene: TRBV6-1
j_gene: TRBJ1-1
d_gene: NA
len: 13
CDR3aa: CASSVQENTEAFF
CDR3nt: TGTGCCAGCAGTGTTCAGGAGAACACTGAAGCTTTCTTT

v_gene: TRBV6-5
j_gene: TRBJ2-7
d_gene: NA
len: 15
CDR3aa: CASSGGLAVAYEQYF
CDR3nt: TGTGCCAGCAGTGGGGGGTTAGCGGTTGCCTACGAGCAGTACTTC

v_gene: TRBV5-6
j_gene: TRBJ2-1
d_gene: NA
len: 15
CDR3aa: CASSLVDRGYNEQFF
CDR3nt: TGTGCCAGCAGCTTGGTGGACAGAGGATACAATGAGCAGTTCTTC

v_gene: TRBV4-3
j_gene: TRBJ2-1
d_gene: NA
len: 15
CDR3aa: CASSEGHQGGNEQFF
CDR3nt: TGCGCCAGCAGCGAGGGACATCAGGGAGGGAATGAGCAGTTCTTC

v_gene: TRBV6-1
j_gene: TRBJ1-4
d_gene: TRBD1
len: 14
CDR3aa: CASSTGTGGEKLFF
CDR3nt: TGTGCCAGCAGTACCGGGACAGGGGGCGAAAAACTGTTTTTT

v_gene: TRBV5-6
j_gene: TRBJ2-1
d_gene: NA
len: 15
CDR3aa: CASSFTRGGFNEQFF
CDR3nt: TGTGCCAGCAGCTTCACGCGGGGCGGGTTCAATGAGCAGTTCTTC

v_gene: TRBV6-1
j_gene: TRBJ1-1
d_gene: NA
len: 13
CDR3aa: CASRMEMNTEAFF
CDR3nt: TGTGCCAGCAGGATGGAGATGAACACTGAAGCTTTCTTT

v_gene: TRBV9
j_gene: TRBJ1-3
d_gene: TRBD1
len: 15
CDR3aa: CASSVAGQGGDTIYF
CDR3nt: TGTGCCAGCAGCGTAGCCGGACAGGGTGGAGACACCATATATTTT

v_gene: TRBV4-1
j_gene: TRBJ2-7
d_gene: NA
len: 13
CDR3aa: CASSQDTVYEQYF
CDR3nt: TGCGCCAGCAGCCAAGATACAGTCTACGAGCAGTACTTC

v_gene: TRBV30
j_gene: TRBJ1-1
d_gene: TRBD1
len: 16
CDR3aa: CAWSVAQTGLNTEAFF
CDR3nt: TGTGCCTGGAGTGTGGCACAGACAGGGTTGAACACTGAAGCTTTCTTT

v_gene: TRBV4-1
j_gene: TRBJ2-7
d_gene: TRBD1
len: 15
CDR3aa: CASSLLDRGSYEQYF
CDR3nt: TGCGCCAGCAGCCTTCTGGACAGGGGGTCCTACGAGCAGTACTTC

v_gene: TRBV7-9
j_gene: TRBJ2-3
d_gene: NA
len: 14
CDR3aa: CASSRQSSTDTQYF
CDR3nt: TGTGCCAGCAGCCGACAGTCTAGCACAGATACGCAGTATTTT

v_gene: TRBV25-1
j_gene: TRBJ1-4
d_gene: TRBD1
len: 16
CDR3aa: CASSEGFETGGEKLFF
CDR3nt: TGTGCCAGCAGTGAGGGATTCGAGACAGGGGGTGAAAAACTGTTTTTT

v_gene: TRBV5-1
j_gene: TRBJ1-2
d_gene: TRBD1
len: 13
CDR3aa: CASSLDGTGGYTF
CDR3nt: TGCGCCAGCAGCTTGGATGGGACAGGAGGCTACACCTTC

v_gene: TRBV4-3
j_gene: TRBJ2-1
d_gene: NA
len: 14
CDR3aa: CASSQDRQYNEQFF
CDR3nt: TGCGCCAGCAGCCAAGATCGACAGTACAATGAGCAGTTCTTC

v_gene: TRBV5-6
j_gene: TRBJ2-3
d_gene: TRBD2
len: 16
CDR3aa: CASSLRLAALTDTQYF
CDR3nt: TGTGCCAGCAGCTTACGACTAGCGGCGCTCACAGATACGCAGTATTTT

v_gene: TRBV4-2
j_gene: TRBJ2-3
d_gene: TRBD2
len: 16
CDR3aa: CASSQGLAGGSDTQYF
CDR3nt: TGTGCCAGCAGCCAGGGACTAGCGGGGGGGAGTGATACGCAGTATTTT

v_gene: TRBV7-9
j_gene: TRBJ1-1
d_gene: TRBD1
len: 11
CDR3aa: CASSSGQGDFF
CDR3nt: TGTGCCAGCAGCTCCGGACAGGGTGATTTCTTT

v_gene: TRBV4-2
j_gene: TRBJ1-1
d_gene: NA
len: 14
CDR3aa: CASSQGWSETEAFF
CDR3nt: TGTGCCAGCAGCCAAGGGTGGTCGGAGACTGAAGCTTTCTTT

v_gene: TRBV29-1
j_gene: TRBJ1-2
d_gene: TRBD1
len: 14
CDR3aa: CSVGTGGAAYGYTF
CDR3nt: TGCAGCGTGGGGACAGGGGGCGCTGCCTATGGCTACACCTTC

v_gene: TRBV5-1
j_gene: TRBJ2-1
d_gene: NA
len: 15
CDR3aa: CASSLPVATYNEQFF
CDR3nt: TGCGCCAGCAGCTTGCCGGTCGCCACCTACAATGAGCAGTTCTTC

v_gene: TRBV7-2
j_gene: TRBJ2-5
d_gene: NA
len: 13
CDR3aa: CASSLATQETQYF
CDR3nt: TGTGCCAGCAGCTTAGCCACACAAGAGACCCAGTACTTC

v_gene: TRBV29-1
j_gene: TRBJ2-3
d_gene: TRBD1
len: 14
CDR3aa: CSVGVQGAADTQYF
CDR3nt: TGCAGCGTTGGGGTACAGGGGGCGGCAGATACGCAGTATTTT

v_gene: TRBV29-1
j_gene: TRBJ2-3
d_gene: TRBD2
len: 15
CDR3aa: CSVDGAGGPTDTQYF
CDR3nt: TGCAGCGTTGATGGTGCGGGGGGGCCGACAGATACGCAGTATTTT

v_gene: TRBV28
j_gene: TRBJ2-7
d_gene: NA
len: 14
CDR3aa: CASRLRQVPYEQYF
CDR3nt: TGTGCCAGCAGGCTAAGACAGGTCCCCTACGAGCAGTACTTC

v_gene: TRBV18
j_gene: TRBJ1-1
d_gene: TRBD1
len: 15
CDR3aa: CASSPGTGRHTEAFF
CDR3nt: TGTGCCAGCTCACCAGGGACAGGGAGACACACTGAAGCTTTCTTT

v_gene: TRBV28
j_gene: TRBJ2-5
d_gene: TRBD2
len: 19
CDR3aa: CASSLSLTSSHLPQETQYF
CDR3nt: TGTGCCAGCAGTTTAAGCTTGACTAGCAGCCACCTACCGCAAGAGACCCAGTACTTC

v_gene: TRBV6-1
j_gene: TRBJ1-2
d_gene: NA
len: 15
CDR3aa: CASSETRNLAYGYTF
CDR3nt: TGTGCCAGCAGTGAAACACGGAACTTAGCTTACGGCTACACCTTC

v_gene: TRBV4-2
j_gene: TRBJ1-5
d_gene: NA
len: 16
CDR3aa: CASSQDPAGDNQHQHF
CDR3nt: TGTGCCAGCAGCCAAGATCCGGCAGGGGACAATCAGCACCAGCATTTT

v_gene: TRBV2
j_gene: TRBJ2-2
d_gene: NA
len: 16
CDR3aa: CASSEEGLPNTGELFF
CDR3nt: TGTGCCAGCAGTGAAGAGGGACTCCCGAACACCGGGGAGCTGTTTTTT

v_gene: TRBV2
j_gene: TRBJ2-5
d_gene: TRBD2
len: 17
CDR3aa: CASSEAVLSGGEETQYF
CDR3nt: TGTGCCAGCAGTGAAGCGGTTTTGAGCGGGGGGGAAGAGACCCAGTACTTC

v_gene: TRBV7-3
j_gene: TRBJ1-6
d_gene: NA
len: 16
CDR3aa: CASSLRPLMDNSPLHF
CDR3nt: TGTGCCAGCAGCTTAAGGCCCTTGATGGATAATTCACCCCTCCACTTT

v_gene: TRBV7-2
j_gene: TRBJ1-6
d_gene: TRBD1
len: 15
CDR3aa: CASSYRQGRNSPLHF
CDR3nt: TGTGCCAGCAGCTACAGACAGGGACGTAATTCACCCCTCCACTTT

v_gene: TRBV19
j_gene: TRBJ1-5
d_gene: NA
len: 11
CDR3aa: CASSSGQPQHF
CDR3nt: TGTGCCAGTAGTTCCGGTCAGCCCCAGCATTTT

v_gene: TRBV4-2
j_gene: TRBJ2-4
d_gene: TRBD2
len: 19
CDR3aa: CASSPRGASGGLAKNIQYF
CDR3nt: TGTGCCAGCAGCCCGAGGGGGGCTAGCGGGGGACTAGCCAAAAACATTCAGTACTTC

v_gene: TRBV27
j_gene: TRBJ1-5
d_gene: TRBD1
len: 14
CDR3aa: CASRKRQGHQPQHF
CDR3nt: TGTGCCAGCAGAAAAAGACAGGGGCATCAGCCCCAGCATTTT

v_gene: TRBV9
j_gene: TRBJ2-5
d_gene: TRBD2
len: 15
CDR3aa: CASSPSLADQETQYF
CDR3nt: TGTGCCAGCAGCCCTTCTCTAGCGGACCAAGAGACCCAGTACTTC

v_gene: TRBV11-3
j_gene: TRBJ1-2
d_gene: TRBD1
len: 14
CDR3aa: CASSLTDRVSGYTF
CDR3nt: TGTGCCAGCAGCTTAACCGACAGGGTATCAGGCTACACCTTC

v_gene: TRBV30
j_gene: TRBJ1-2
d_gene: NA
len: 11
CDR3aa: CASAANYGYTF
CDR3nt: TGTGCCTCCGCGGCTAACTATGGCTACACCTTC

v_gene: TRBV6-5
j_gene: TRBJ2-5
d_gene: TRBD1
len: 15
CDR3aa: CASSNLRDSQETQYF
CDR3nt: TGTGCCAGCAGTAATCTCCGGGACAGCCAAGAGACCCAGTACTTC

v_gene: TRBV18
j_gene: TRBJ1-6
d_gene: NA
len: 14
CDR3aa: CASSPIGDNSPLHF
CDR3nt: TGTGCCAGCTCACCGATCGGGGATAATTCACCCCTCCACTTT

v_gene: TRBV13
j_gene: TRBJ1-2
d_gene: NA
len: 16
CDR3aa: CASSSPQGTERPGYTF
CDR3nt: TGTGCCAGCAGCTCGCCCCAGGGGACGGAGAGGCCTGGCTACACCTTC

v_gene: TRBV7-2
j_gene: TRBJ2-4
d_gene: TRBD2
len: 14
CDR3aa: CASSPPGGRNIQYF
CDR3nt: TGTGCCAGCAGCCCCCCGGGAGGTAGAAACATTCAGTACTTC

v_gene: TRBV28
j_gene: TRBJ1-4
d_gene: NA
len: 17
CDR3aa: CASGSGNLEATNEKLFF
CDR3nt: TGTGCCAGCGGATCGGGTAACTTAGAAGCAACTAATGAAAAACTGTTTTTT

v_gene: TRBV11-3
j_gene: TRBJ2-3
d_gene: TRBD1
len: 17
CDR3aa: CASSLGVGDRVSDTQYF
CDR3nt: TGTGCCAGCAGCTTAGGGGTTGGGGACAGGGTCTCAGATACGCAGTATTTT

v_gene: TRBV13
j_gene: TRBJ1-1
d_gene: NA
len: 16
CDR3aa: CASSLGWGERNTEAFF
CDR3nt: TGTGCCAGCAGCCTCGGCTGGGGAGAGCGGAACACTGAAGCTTTCTTT

v_gene: TRBV6-1
j_gene: TRBJ2-7
d_gene: TRBD1
len: 15
CDR3aa: CASSPTGGPVYEQYF
CDR3nt: TGTGCCAGCAGTCCAACAGGGGGCCCTGTCTACGAGCAGTACTTC